This T cell receptor (beta chain) came from a study of Tregs in tolerant kidney transplant recipients. Study-wide findings and caveats: The small number of patients limits these findings pending further validation.

Thawed PBMCs were FACS-sorted into unstimulated CD4+CD25+CD127- regulatory T cells, CD4+CD25- non-regulatory cells, CD4 and CD8 cells. Comments on this clone: Its antigen remains unidentified.

Germline CDR1 MNHEY, CDR2 SMNVEV (reference sequence). The V segment lost 7 bases and the J segment 4 bases; nucleotides outside the gene matches: 6. The length of the CDR3 is 14 residues. TCRdb's copy holds only in-frame clones and misses some; the assay was immunoSEQ multiplex PCR. This table holds over 50,000 clones, around 82% found once. The TCR originated in a human donor in good health. The sequenced sample was CD4+ T cells from blood. The chain employs TRBV27 and TRBJ2-7; the match to TRBD1 covers 11 bases. The CDR3 loop reads CASNSGTGGYEQYF. CDR3 sequence (DNA): TGTGCCAGCAACTCCGGGACAGGGGGGTACGAGCAGTACTTC.